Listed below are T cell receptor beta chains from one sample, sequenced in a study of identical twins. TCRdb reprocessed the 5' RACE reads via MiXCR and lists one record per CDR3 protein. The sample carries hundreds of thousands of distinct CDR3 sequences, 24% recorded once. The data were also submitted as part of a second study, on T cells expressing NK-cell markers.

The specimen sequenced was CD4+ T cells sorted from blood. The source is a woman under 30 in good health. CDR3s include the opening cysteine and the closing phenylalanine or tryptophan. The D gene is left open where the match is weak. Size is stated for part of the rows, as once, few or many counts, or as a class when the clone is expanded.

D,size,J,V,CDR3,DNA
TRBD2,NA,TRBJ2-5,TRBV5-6,CASSFPSGGPQYF,TGTGCCAGCAGCTTCCCTAGCGGGGGGCCCCAGTACTTC
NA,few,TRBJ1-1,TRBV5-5,CASSRHGTPEAFF,TGTGCCAGCAGCCGCCACGGAACCCCTGAAGCTTTCTTT
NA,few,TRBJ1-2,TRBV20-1,CSASSGVGYTF,TGCAGTGCTTCTTCTGGAGTCGGCTACACCTTC
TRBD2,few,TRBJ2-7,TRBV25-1,CASSVLHGLAGPYEQYF,TGTGCCAGCAGTGTACTCCACGGACTAGCGGGACCATATGAGCAGTACTTC
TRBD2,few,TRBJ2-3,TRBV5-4,CASSPKLAGEGDTQYF,TGTGCCAGCAGTCCTAAACTAGCGGGGGAAGGAGATACGCAGTATTTT
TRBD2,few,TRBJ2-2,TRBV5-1,CASSATISGRAYGELFF,TGCGCCAGCAGCGCGACCATTAGCGGGAGGGCCTACGGGGAGCTGTTTTTT
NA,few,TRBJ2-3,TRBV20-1,CTPESGNTQYF,TGCACCCCAGAGAGTGGTAATACGCAGTATTTT
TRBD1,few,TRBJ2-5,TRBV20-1,CSARGDRGKETQYF,TGCAGTGCTAGAGGAGACAGGGGAAAAGAGACCCAGTACTTC
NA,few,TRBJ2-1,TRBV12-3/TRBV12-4,CASSSDPPYNEQFF,TGTGCCAGCAGTTCCGACCCTCCCTACAATGAGCAGTTCTTC
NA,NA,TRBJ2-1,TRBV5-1,CASSLVLARHNEQFF,TGCGCCAGCAGCTTGGTTCTAGCGCGACACAATGAGCAGTTCTTC
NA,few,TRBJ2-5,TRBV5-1,CASSLEGAQYF,TGCGCCAGCAGCTTGGAGGGGGCCCAGTACTTC
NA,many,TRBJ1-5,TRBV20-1,CSARKGNSNQPQHF,TGCAGTGCTAGAAAAGGGAACAGCAATCAGCCCCAGCATTTT
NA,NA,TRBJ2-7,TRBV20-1,CSARVTGIGEQYF,TGCAGTGCTAGAGTAACAGGGATAGGGGAGCAGTACTTC
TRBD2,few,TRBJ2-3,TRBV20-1,CSADGTSGRGSDTQYF,TGCAGTGCCGACGGGACTAGCGGGAGAGGTTCAGATACGCAGTATTTT
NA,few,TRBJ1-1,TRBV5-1,CASSLGVSSEAFF,TGCGCCAGCAGCTTGGGGGTCAGCTCTGAAGCTTTCTTT
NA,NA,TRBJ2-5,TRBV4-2,CASSQGTDGETQYF,TGTGCCAGCAGCCAAGGCACTGACGGGGAGACCCAGTACTTC
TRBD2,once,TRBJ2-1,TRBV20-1,CSARVPAGGLEQFF,TGCAGTGCTAGAGTTCCAGCGGGGGGACTTGAGCAGTTCTTC
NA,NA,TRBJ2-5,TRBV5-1,CASSGGRRPSRETQYF,TGCGCCAGCAGCGGGGGGAGGAGGCCGTCCCGAGAGACCCAGTACTTC
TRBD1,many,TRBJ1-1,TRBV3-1,CASSFQPGQGSPEAFF,TGTGCCAGCAGCTTCCAACCGGGACAGGGGTCACCGGAAGCTTTCTTT
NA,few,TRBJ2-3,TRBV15,CATSRWTGFGDTQYF,TGTGCCACCAGCAGGTGGACGGGCTTTGGGGATACGCAGTATTTT
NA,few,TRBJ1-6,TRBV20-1,CSAFPGVVISSPLHF,TGCAGTGCTTTTCCCGGAGTTGTTATCAGTTCACCCCTCCACTTT
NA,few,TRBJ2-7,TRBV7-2,CASSLGLLTYEQYF,TGTGCCAGCAGCCTCGGCCTACTCACCTACGAGCAGTACTTC
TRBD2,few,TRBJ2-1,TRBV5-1,CASSLVGLAVNEQFF,TGCGCCAGCAGCTTGGTGGGACTAGCGGTAAATGAGCAGTTCTTC
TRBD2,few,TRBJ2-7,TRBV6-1,CASSMTSGRASIPYEQYF,TGTGCCAGCAGTATGACTAGCGGGAGGGCCTCTATCCCCTACGAGCAGTACTTC
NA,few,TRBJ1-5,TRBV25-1,CASTGAGDQPQHF,TGTGCCAGCACCGGGGCGGGGGATCAGCCCCAGCATTTT
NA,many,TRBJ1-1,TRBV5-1,CASSLVQGNTEAFF,TGCGCCAGCAGCTTGGTGCAGGGGAACACTGAAGCTTTCTTT
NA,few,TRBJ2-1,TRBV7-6,CASSLRQEYNEQFF,TGTGCCAGCAGCTTAAGACAGGAGTACAATGAGCAGTTCTTC
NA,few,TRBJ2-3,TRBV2,CASTLDSADTQYF,TGTGCCAGCACTCTGGACTCCGCAGATACGCAGTATTTT
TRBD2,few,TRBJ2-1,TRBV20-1,CSASSPGLAGVGEQFF,TGCAGTGCTAGCTCGCCGGGACTAGCGGGAGTGGGTGAGCAGTTCTTC
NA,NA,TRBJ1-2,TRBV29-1,CSAGDSYGYTF,TGCAGCGCGGGGGACTCATATGGCTACACCTTC
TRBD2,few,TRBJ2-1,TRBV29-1,CSGGRQLISGSSYNEQFF,TGCAGCGGGGGTCGGCAGCTCATTAGCGGGAGCTCCTACAATGAGCAGTTCTTC
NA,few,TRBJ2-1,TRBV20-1,CSARRQRSSYNEQFF,TGCAGTGCTAGAAGGCAGAGAAGCTCCTACAATGAGCAGTTCTTC
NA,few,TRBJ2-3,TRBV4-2,CASSQGVTDTQYF,TGTGCCAGCAGCCAAGGGGTCACGGATACGCAGTATTTT
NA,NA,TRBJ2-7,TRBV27,CASPEAQGSYEQYF,TGTGCCAGCCCCGAGGCACAGGGCTCCTACGAGCAGTACTTC
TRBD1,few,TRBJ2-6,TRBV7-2,CASSQRGTGLANVLTF,TGTGCCAGCAGCCAAAGGGGGACAGGGTTGGCCAACGTCCTGACTTTC
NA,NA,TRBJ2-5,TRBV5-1,CASSVLGSQETQYF,TGCGCCAGCAGCGTGCTAGGGAGTCAAGAGACCCAGTACTTC
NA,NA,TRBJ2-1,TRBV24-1,CATSGGVTYNEQFF,TGTGCCACCAGCGGCGGGGTTACTTACAATGAGCAGTTCTTC
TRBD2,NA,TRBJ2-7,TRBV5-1,CASSLSRLAGESARNEQYF,TGCGCCAGCAGCTTGAGTCGACTAGCGGGAGAGTCAGCGAGGAACGAGCAGTACTTC
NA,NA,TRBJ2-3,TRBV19,CADRPDLADTQYF,TGTGCCGACCGGCCTGATCTTGCAGATACGCAGTATTTT
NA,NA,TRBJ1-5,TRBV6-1,CASSATRDTLRAQHF,TGTGCCAGCAGCGCCACCCGGGACACCCTAAGGGCCCAGCATTTT
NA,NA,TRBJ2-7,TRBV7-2,CASSLSGDSVHEQYF,TGTGCCAGCAGCTTATCCGGGGACTCGGTCCACGAGCAGTACTTC
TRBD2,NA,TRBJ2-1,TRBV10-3,CAIKEREGLGSYNEQFF,TGTGCCATCAAGGAGCGGGAGGGCCTAGGCTCCTACAATGAGCAGTTCTTC
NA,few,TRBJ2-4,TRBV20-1,CSARGQLAKNIQYF,TGCAGTGCTAGAGGACAGTTAGCCAAAAACATTCAGTACTTC
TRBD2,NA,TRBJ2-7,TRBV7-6,CASSPRLAGLYEQYF,TGTGCCAGCAGCCCAAGACTAGCGGGGTTATACGAGCAGTACTTC
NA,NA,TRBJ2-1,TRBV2,CASSEPGPF,TGTGCCAGCAGTGAACCGGGTCCCTTC
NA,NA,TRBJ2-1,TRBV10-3,CAIDDGYNEQFF,TGTGCCATCGATGACGGCTACAATGAGCAGTTCTTC
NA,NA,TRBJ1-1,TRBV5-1,CASSPLEIPNTEAFF,TGCGCCAGCAGCCCCCTCGAGATTCCGAACACTGAAGCTTTCTTT
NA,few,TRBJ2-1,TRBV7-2,CASSFELSSYNEQFF,TGTGCCAGCAGCTTTGAGCTAAGCTCCTACAATGAGCAGTTCTTC
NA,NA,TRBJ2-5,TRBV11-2,CASSLIKGDVETQYF,TGTGCCAGCAGCTTAATAAAAGGGGACGTGGAGACCCAGTACTTC
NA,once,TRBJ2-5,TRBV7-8,CASGSPREETQYF,TGTGCCAGCGGGTCCCCCAGAGAGGAGACCCAGTACTTC
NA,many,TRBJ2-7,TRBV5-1,CASSLSGLSYEQYF,TGCGCCAGCAGCTTGTCCGGCCTGTCCTACGAGCAGTACTTC
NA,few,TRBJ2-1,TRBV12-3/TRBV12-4,CASSISRGYNEQFF,TGTGCCAGCAGCATTTCCCGGGGTTACAATGAGCAGTTCTTC
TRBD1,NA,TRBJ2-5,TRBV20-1,CSARTLGQGAQETQYF,TGCAGTGCTAGAACCCTGGGACAGGGGGCGCAGGAGACCCAGTACTTC
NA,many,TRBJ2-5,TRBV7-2,CASSLPETQYF,TGCGCCAGCAGCTTGCCCGAGACCCAGTACTTC
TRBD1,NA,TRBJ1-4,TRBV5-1,CASSSRQGGNEKLFF,TGCGCCAGCAGCTCAAGACAGGGTGGGAATGAAAAACTGTTTTTT
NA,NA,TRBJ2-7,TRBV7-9,CASSFGGGQGTTEQYF,TGTGCCAGCTCCTTCGGGGGGGGACAGGGTACGACCGAGCAGTACTTC
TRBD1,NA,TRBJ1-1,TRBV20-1,CSAKGQGGVGTEAFF,TGCAGTGCTAAAGGACAGGGCGGGGTGGGCACTGAAGCTTTCTTT